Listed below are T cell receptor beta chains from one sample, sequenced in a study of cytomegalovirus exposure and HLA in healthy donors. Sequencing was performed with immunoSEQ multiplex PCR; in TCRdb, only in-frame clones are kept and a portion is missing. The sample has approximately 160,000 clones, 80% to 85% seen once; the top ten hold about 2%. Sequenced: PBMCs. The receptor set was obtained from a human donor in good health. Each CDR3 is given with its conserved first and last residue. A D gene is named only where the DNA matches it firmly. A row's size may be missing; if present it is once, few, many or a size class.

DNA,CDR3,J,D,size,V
TGTGCCAGCACCAAAACCGGGGGGGCCTACAATGAGCAGTTCTTC,CASTKTGGAYNEQFF,TRBJ2-1,TRBD2,once,TRBV9
TGTGCCAGCAGCTTAGCGAGGCTAGCGGGGGTCGAGCAGTACTTC,CASSLARLAGVEQYF,TRBJ2-7,TRBD2,NA,TRBV7-2
TGCGCCAGCAGCCAAGACCCTGGACAGTCCTCTGGAAACACCATATATTTT,CASSQDPGQSSGNTIYF,TRBJ1-3,NA,NA,TRBV4-1
TGTGCCAGCAACCGAGGTAACACTGAAGCTTTCTTT,CASNRGNTEAFF,TRBJ1-1,NA,NA,TRBV6-5
TGTGCCAGTAGTATAGGAGGCGGGCACACCGGGGAGCTGTTTTTT,CASSIGGGHTGELFF,TRBJ2-2,NA,NA,TRBV19
TGTGCCAGCAGCTTAGATGGGGGCATTGAAGCTTTCTTT,CASSLDGGIEAFF,TRBJ1-1,NA,NA,TRBV7-9
TGTGCCAGCAGCTATACAGGGCTTACCTACGAGCAGTACTTC,CASSYTGLTYEQYF,TRBJ2-7,NA,NA,TRBV7-2
TGTGCCAGCAGCGTACAGGGGGGGAAACTGTTTTTT,CASSVQGGKLFF,TRBJ1-4,TRBD1,NA,TRBV11-3
TGTGCCAGCCGGGACAGGGGGCTAAATTCACCCCTCCACTTT,CASRDRGLNSPLHF,TRBJ1-6,TRBD1,NA,TRBV2
TGTGCCAGCAGCCCAATGACAGGATACACAGATACGCAGTATTTT,CASSPMTGYTDTQYF,TRBJ2-3,NA,NA,TRBV9
TGTGCCAGTAGTCTGGACAGGTGGGACACTGAAGCTTTCTTT,CASSLDRWDTEAFF,TRBJ1-1,TRBD1,few,TRBV19
TGTGCCAGCAGAACGACAGGGGTGTACGAGCAGTACTTC,CASRTTGVYEQYF,TRBJ2-7,TRBD1,NA,TRBV6-5
TGTGCCAGCAGTAGTACCCCGGGGTCTGAAGCTTTCTTT,CASSSTPGSEAFF,TRBJ1-1,NA,NA,TRBV6-5
TGTGCCAGCAGTTTAGCATCAGGGGACGGCACTGAAGCTTTCTTT,CASSLASGDGTEAFF,TRBJ1-1,NA,NA,TRBV27
TGTGCCAGCAGTCAGGCCGGGACAGGGAAAGCTTTCTTT,CASSQAGTGKAFF,TRBJ1-1,TRBD1,few,TRBV11-3
TGTGCCAGCAGTCTCCGGACAGGGATTATTGTTGGAAACACCATATATTTT,CASSLRTGIIVGNTIYF,TRBJ1-3,TRBD1,NA,TRBV28
TGTGCCAGCATTCCCAACTCTGGAAACACCATATATTTT,CASIPNSGNTIYF,TRBJ1-3,NA,NA,TRBV28
TGTGCCAGCGCCACTAGCGGGGGGAACAATGAGCAGTTCTTC,CASATSGGNNEQFF,TRBJ2-1,TRBD2,NA,TRBV25-1